This paragraph reports one T cell receptor beta chain. This sample was included in a study of T cell changes during pregnancy in multiple sclerosis. V shed 1 base, J shed 7 bases, and the junction held 3 bases outside the gene matches. The CDR3 has 14 amino acids. Germline CDR1 MGHRA, CDR2 YSYEKL. Measured with immunoSEQ multiplex PCR; TCRdb has only the in-frame clones, and not every one. The sample carries 40,000 to 45,000 clones, around nine tenths recorded once. This chain joins TRBV4-1 and TRBJ1-2, with 10 bases fitting TRBD1. The sequence was obtained from a female donor with multiple sclerosis, enrolled in a pregnancy study. The sample consisted of CD4+ T cells from peripheral blood mononuclear cells, taken after pregnancy. CDR3 in DNA: TGCGCCAGCAGCCAAGGAGGGACAGGGGTTGGCTACACCTTC. Translation gives CASSQGGTGVGYTF.